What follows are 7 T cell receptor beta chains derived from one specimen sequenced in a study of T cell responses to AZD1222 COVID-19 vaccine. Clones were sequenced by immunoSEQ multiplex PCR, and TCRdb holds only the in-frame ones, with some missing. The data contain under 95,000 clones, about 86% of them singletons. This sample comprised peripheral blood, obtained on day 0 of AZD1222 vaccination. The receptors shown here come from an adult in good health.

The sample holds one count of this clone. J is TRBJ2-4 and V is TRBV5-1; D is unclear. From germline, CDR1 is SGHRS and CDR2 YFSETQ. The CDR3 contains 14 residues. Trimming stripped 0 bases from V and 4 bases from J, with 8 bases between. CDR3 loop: CASSLGAVKNIQYF. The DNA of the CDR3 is TGCGCCAGCAGCTTGGGCGCAGTTAAAAACATTCAGTACTTC.

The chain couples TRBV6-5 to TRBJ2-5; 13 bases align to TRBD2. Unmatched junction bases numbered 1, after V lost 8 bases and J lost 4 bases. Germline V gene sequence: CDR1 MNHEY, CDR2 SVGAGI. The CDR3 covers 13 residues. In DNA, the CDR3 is TGTGCCAGCCGACTAGCGGGAGGAGAGACCCAGTACTTC. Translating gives CASRLAGGETQYF.

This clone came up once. As DNA, the CDR3 is TGTGCCAGCAGCTTCATAACAGGGACGGAGCAGTACTTC. Amino acid sequence: CASSFITGTEQYF. The V gene is TRBV5-6, the J gene TRBJ2-7, with D perhaps TRBD1 (6 bases). The germline gives CDR1 SGHDT, CDR2 YYEEEE. The germline V and J ends were trimmed by 2 bases and 7 bases, with 13 bases remaining between them. CDR3 length: 13 amino acids. The whole variable domain, remainder taken from reference TRBV5-6 and TRBJ2-7, is DAGVTQSPTHLIKTRGQQVTLRCSPKSGHDTVSWYQQALGQGPQFIFQYYEEEERQRGNFPDRFSGHQFPNYSSELNVNALLLGDSALYLCASSFITGTEQYFGPGTRLTVT.

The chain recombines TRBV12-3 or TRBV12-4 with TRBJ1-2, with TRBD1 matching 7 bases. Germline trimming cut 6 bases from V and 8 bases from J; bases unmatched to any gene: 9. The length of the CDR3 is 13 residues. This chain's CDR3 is CASSTGQFVGYTF. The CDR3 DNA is TGTGCCAGCAGCACGGGACAGTTTGTCGGCTACACCTTC.

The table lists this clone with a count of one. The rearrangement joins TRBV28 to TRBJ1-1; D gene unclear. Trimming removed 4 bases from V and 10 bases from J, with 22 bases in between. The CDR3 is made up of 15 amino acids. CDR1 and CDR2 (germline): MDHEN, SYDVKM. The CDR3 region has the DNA TGTGCCAGCAGTTCTCCGGACTACATCCAAAAAGTAGCTTTCTTT. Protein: CASSSPDYIQKVAFF.

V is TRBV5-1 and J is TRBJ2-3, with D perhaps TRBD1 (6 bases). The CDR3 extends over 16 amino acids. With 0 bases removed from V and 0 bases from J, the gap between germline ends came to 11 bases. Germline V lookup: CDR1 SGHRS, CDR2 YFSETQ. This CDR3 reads CASSLDGTPSTDTQYF. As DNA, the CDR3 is TGCGCCAGCAGCTTGGATGGGACACCGAGCACAGATACGCAGTATTTT.

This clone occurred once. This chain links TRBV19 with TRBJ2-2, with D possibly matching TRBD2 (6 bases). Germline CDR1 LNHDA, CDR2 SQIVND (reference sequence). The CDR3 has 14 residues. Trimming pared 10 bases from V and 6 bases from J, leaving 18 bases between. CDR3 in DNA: TGTGCCACCTGGCCCCGGGGAGGAGCCGGGGAGCTGTTTTTT. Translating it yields CATWPRGGAGELFF.